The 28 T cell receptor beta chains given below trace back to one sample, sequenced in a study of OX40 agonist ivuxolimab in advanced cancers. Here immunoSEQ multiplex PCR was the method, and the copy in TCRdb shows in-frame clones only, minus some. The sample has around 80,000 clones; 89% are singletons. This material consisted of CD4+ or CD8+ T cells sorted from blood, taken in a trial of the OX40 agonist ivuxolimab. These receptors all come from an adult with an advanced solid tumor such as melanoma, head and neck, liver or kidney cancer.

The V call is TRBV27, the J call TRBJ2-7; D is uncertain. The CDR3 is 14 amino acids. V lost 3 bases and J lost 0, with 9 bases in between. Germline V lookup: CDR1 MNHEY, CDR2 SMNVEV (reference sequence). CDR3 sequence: CASSFGRPSYEQYF. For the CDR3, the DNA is TGTGCCAGCAGTTTTGGCAGGCCCTCCTACGAGCAGTACTTC.

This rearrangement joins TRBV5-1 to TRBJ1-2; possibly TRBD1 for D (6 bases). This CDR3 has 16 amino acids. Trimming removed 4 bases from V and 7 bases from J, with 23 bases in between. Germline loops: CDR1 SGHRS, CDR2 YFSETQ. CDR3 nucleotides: TGCGCCAGCAGCCCGGTTACGGGACAAGAAAGGGCTGGCTACACCTTC. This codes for CASSPVTGQERAGYTF.

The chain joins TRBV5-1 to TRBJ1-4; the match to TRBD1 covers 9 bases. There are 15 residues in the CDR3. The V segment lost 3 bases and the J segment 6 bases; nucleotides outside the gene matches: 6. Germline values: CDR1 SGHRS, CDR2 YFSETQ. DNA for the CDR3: TGCGCCAGCAGCTCATCACAGGGGGCGGATGAAAAACTGTTTTTT. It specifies CASSSSQGADEKLFF.

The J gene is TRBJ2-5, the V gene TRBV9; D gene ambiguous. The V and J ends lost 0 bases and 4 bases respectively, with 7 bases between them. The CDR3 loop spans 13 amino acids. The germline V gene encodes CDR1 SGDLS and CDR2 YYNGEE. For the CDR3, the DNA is TGTGCCAGCAGCGTAGGGATCTCAGAGACCCAGTACTTC. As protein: CASSVGISETQYF. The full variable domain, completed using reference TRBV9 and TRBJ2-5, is DSGVTQTPKHLITATGQRVTLRCSPRSGDLSVYWYQQSLDQGLQFLIQYYNGEERAKGNILERFSAQQFPDLHSELNLSSLELGDSALYFCASSVGISETQYFGPGTRLLVL.

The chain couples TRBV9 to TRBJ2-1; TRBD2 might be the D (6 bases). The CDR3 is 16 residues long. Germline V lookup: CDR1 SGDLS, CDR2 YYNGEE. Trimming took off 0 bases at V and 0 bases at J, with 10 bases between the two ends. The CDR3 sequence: CASSVDGTYSYNEQFF. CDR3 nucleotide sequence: TGTGCCAGCAGCGTAGATGGGACTTACTCCTACAATGAGCAGTTCTTC.

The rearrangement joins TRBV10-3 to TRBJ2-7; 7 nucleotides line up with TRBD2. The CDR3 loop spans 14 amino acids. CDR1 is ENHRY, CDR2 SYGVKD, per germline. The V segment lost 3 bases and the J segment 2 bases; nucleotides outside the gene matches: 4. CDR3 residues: CAISDTAGAYEQYF. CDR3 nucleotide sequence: TGTGCCATCAGTGACACGGCGGGAGCCTACGAGCAGTACTTC.

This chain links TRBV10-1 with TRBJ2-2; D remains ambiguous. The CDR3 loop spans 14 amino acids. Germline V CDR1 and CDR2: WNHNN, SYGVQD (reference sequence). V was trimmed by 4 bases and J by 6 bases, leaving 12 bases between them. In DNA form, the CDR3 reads TGCGCCAGCAGTGGGGCAGTTGGGGCCGGGGAGCTGTTTTTT. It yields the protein CASSGAVGAGELFF.

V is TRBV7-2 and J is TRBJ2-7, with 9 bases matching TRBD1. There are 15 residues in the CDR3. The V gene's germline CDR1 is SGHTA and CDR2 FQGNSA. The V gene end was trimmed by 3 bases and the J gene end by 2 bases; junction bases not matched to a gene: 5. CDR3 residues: CASSFDRGLTYEQYF. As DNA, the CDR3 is TGTGCCAGCAGCTTCGACAGGGGGTTGACCTACGAGCAGTACTTC.

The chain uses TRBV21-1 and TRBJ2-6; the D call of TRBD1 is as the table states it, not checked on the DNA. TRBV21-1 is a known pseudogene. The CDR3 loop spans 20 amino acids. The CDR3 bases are TGTGCCAGCAGCAATCCCGGGACAGGGCGAACCTTTTCTGGGGCCAACGTCCTGACTTTC. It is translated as CASSNPGTGRTFSGANVLTF.

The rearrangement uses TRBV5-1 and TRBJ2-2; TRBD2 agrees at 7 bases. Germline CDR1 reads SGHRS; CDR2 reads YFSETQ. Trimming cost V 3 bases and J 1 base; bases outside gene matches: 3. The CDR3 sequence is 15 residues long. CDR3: CASSSQRENTGELFF. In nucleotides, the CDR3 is TGCGCCAGCAGCTCCCAGCGGGAGAACACCGGGGAGCTGTTTTTT.

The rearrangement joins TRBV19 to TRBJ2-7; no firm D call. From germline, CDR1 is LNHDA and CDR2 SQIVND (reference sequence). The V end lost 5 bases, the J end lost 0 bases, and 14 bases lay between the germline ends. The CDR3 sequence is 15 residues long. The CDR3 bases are TGTGCCAGTAGTGAGGTGTCGACGAGCTCCTACGAGCAGTACTTC. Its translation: CASSEVSTSSYEQYF.

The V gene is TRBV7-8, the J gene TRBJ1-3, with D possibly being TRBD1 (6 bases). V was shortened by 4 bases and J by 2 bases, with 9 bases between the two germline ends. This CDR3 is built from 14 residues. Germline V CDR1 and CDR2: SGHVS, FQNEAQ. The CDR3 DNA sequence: TGTGCCAGCAGCTCAAGGGGGGCTGGAAACACCATATATTTT. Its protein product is CASSSRGAGNTIYF.

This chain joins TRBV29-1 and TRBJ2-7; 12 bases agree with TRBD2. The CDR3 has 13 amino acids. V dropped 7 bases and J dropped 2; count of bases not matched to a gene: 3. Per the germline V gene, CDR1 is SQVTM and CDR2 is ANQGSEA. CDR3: CSASGGDPYEQYF. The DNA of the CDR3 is TGCAGCGCTAGCGGGGGGGACCCCTACGAGCAGTACTTC.

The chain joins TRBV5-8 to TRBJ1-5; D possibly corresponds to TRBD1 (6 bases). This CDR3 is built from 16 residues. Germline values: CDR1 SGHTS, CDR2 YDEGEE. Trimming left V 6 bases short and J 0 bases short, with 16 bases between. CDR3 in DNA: TGTGCCAGCACCGGCCCGATAGGGGGTAGCAATCAGCCCCAGCATTTT. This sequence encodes CASTGPIGGSNQPQHF.

CDR3 residues: CASSESMGGETQYF. CDR3 DNA: TGTGCCAGCAGTGAATCGATGGGCGGGGAGACCCAGTACTTC. This chain connects TRBV6-1 to TRBJ2-5, with D possibly matching TRBD2 (5 bases). The CDR3 sequence is 14 residues long. Per the germline V gene, CDR1 is MNHNS and CDR2 is SASEGT. V lost 2 bases and J 5 bases, leaving 12 bases between the germline ends.

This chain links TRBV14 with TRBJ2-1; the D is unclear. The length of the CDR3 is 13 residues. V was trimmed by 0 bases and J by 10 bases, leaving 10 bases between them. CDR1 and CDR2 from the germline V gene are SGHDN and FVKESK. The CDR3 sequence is CASSQDLRREQFF. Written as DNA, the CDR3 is TGTGCCAGCAGCCAAGATTTAAGGAGAGAGCAGTTCTTC.

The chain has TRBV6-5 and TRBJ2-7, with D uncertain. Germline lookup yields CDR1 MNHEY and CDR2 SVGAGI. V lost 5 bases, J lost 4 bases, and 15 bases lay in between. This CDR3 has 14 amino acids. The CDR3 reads CASSTDLLGYEQYF. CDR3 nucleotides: TGTGCCAGCAGTACGGACCTTTTGGGTTACGAGCAGTACTTC.

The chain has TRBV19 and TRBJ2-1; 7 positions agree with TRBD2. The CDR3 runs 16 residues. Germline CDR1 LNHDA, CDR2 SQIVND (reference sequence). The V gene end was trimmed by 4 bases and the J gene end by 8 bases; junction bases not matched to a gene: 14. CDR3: CASSSPAAGSRHEQFF. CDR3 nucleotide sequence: TGTGCCAGTAGTAGCCCAGCAGCGGGAAGTCGCCATGAGCAGTTCTTC.

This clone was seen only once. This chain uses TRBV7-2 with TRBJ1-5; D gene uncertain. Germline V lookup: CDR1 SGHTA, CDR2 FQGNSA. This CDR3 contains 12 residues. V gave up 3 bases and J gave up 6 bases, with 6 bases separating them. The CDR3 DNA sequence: TGTGCCAGCAGCTTTAGAAGTCAGCCCCAGCATTTT. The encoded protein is CASSFRSQPQHF.

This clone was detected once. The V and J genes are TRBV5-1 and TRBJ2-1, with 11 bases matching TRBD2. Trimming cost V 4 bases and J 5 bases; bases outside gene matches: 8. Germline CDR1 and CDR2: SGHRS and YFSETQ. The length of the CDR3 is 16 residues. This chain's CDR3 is CASSPRLAGNNNEQFF. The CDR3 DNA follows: TGCGCCAGCAGCCCACGACTAGCGGGAAACAACAATGAGCAGTTCTTC.

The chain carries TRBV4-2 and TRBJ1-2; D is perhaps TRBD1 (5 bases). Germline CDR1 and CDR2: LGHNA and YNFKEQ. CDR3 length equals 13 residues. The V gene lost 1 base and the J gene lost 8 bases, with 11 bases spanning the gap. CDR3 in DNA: TGTGCCAGCAGCCAAGTTGGCAGGGAGGGCTACACCTTC. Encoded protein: CASSQVGREGYTF.

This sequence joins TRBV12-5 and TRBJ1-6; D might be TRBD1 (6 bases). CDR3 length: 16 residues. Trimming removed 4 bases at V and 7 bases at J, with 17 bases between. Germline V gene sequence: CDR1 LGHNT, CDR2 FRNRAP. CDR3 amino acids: CASGSLPGTINSPLHF. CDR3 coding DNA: TGTGCTAGTGGTTCCCTGCCCGGGACAATCAATTCACCCCTCCACTTT.

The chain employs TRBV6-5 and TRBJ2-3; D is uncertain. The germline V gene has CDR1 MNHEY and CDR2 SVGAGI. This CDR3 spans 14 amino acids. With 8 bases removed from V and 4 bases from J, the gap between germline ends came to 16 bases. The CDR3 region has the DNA TGTGCCAGCGGTAAAGCGCTGGTGCCAGATACGCAGTATTTT. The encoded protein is CASGKALVPDTQYF.

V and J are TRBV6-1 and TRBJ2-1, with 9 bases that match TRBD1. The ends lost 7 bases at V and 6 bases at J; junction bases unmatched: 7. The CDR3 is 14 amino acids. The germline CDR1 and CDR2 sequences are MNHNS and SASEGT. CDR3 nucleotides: TGTGCCAGCATCGGGACAGGGTTTCGCAATGAGCAGTTCTTC. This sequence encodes CASIGTGFRNEQFF.

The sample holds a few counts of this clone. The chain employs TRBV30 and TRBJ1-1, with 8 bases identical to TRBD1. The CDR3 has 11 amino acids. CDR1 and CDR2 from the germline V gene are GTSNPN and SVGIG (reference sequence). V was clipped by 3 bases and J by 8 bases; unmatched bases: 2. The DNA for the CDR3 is TGTGCCTGGAGCGGGGACAGGGAAGCTTTCTTT. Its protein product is CAWSGDREAFF.

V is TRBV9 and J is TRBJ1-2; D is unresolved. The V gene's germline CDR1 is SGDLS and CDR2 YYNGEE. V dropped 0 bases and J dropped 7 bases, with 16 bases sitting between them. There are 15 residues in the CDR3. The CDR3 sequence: CASSVGLGSPFGYTF. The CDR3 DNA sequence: TGTGCCAGCAGCGTAGGTCTGGGCAGTCCGTTTGGCTACACCTTC.

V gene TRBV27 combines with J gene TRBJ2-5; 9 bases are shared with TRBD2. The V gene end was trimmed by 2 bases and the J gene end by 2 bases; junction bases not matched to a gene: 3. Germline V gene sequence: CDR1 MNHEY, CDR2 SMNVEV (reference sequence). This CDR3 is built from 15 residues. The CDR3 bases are TGTGCCAGCAGTTTACTAGCGGGGTGGCAAGAGACCCAGTACTTC. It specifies CASSLLAGWQETQYF.

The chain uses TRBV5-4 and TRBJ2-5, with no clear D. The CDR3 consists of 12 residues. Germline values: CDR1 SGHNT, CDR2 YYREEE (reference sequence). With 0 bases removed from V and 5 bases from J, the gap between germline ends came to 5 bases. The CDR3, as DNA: TGTGCCAGCAGCTTGGACGGGGAGACCCAGTACTTC. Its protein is CASSLDGETQYF. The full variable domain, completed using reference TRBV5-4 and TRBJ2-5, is ETGVTQSPTHLIKTRGQQVTLRCSSQSGHNTVSWYQQALGQGPQFIFQYYREEENGRGNFPPRFSGLQFPNYSSELNVNALELDDSALYLCASSLDGETQYFGPGTRLLVL.